This T cell receptor beta chain was retrieved from a study of technical replicates of blood from four donors. This clone was observed a few times. V was shortened by 6 bases and J by 1 base, with 21 bases between the two germline ends. This CDR3 contains 16 residues. The V gene's germline CDR1 is SQVTM and CDR2 ANQGSEA. TCRdb's copy holds only in-frame clones and misses some; the assay was immunoSEQ multiplex PCR. The repertoire includes under 75,000 clones, 90% to 95% of them detected once, and approximately 0.4% sits in the top ten. The TCR comes from a human donor in good health. The sequencing input was T cells isolated from PBMCs. The chain has TRBV29-1 and TRBJ1-1, with D possibly TRBD1 on 6 matching bases. The CDR3 sequence: CSVGGLNLQGNTEAFF. The CDR3 coding sequence is TGCAGCGTGGGAGGGCTAAATTTACAGGGGAACACTGAAGCTTTCTTT. The complete variable domain, with remaining parts taken from reference TRBV29-1 and TRBJ1-1, reads SAVISQKPSRDICQRGTSLTIQCQVDSQVTMMFWYRQQPGQSLTLIATANQGSEATYESGFVIDKFPISRPNLTFSTLTVSNMSPEDSSIYLCSVGGLNLQGNTEAFFGQGTRLTVV.